One sample yielded the 30 T cell receptor beta chains listed below, sequenced in a study of blood T cell repertoires in COVID-19. The table came from immunoSEQ multiplex PCR; TCRdb's copy has only in-frame clones and leaves some out. Of approximately 210,000 clones listed, approximately 87% are singletons. Material for sequencing was peripheral blood. Receptors originate from a woman in her seventies with acute or convalescent COVID-19.

This chain connects TRBV27 to TRBJ1-5, with D possibly TRBD1 on 6 matching bases. This CDR3 has 15 residues. Trimming took off 5 bases at V and 3 bases at J, with 14 bases between the two ends. Germline values: CDR1 MNHEY, CDR2 SMNVEV (reference sequence). DNA of the CDR3: TGTGCCAGCAGTCAACAGGGTAGGGCCAATCAGCCCCAGCATTTT. This encodes CASSQQGRANQPQHF.

This clone came up a few times. The chain recombines TRBV3-1 (or the pseudogene TRBV3-2) with TRBJ2-2; 9 bases fit TRBD1. V was pared by 1 base and J by 5 bases, with 2 bases of the junction left unmatched. CDR1 and CDR2 from the germline V gene are LGHDT and YNNKEL (reference sequence). The CDR3 covers 15 residues. The CDR3 here is CASSQGDRETGELFF. CDR3 nucleotide sequence: TGTGCCAGCAGCCAAGGGGACAGGGAAACCGGGGAGCTGTTTTTT.

The chain couples TRBV7-3 to TRBJ2-2; TRBD2 matches 11 bases. Trimming at V came to 1 base and at J to 4 bases, leaving 5 bases not matched to a gene. CDR1 SGHTA and CDR2 FQGTGA come from the germline V gene. The CDR3 covers 17 residues. CDR3 sequence: CASSLKLAGVGTGELFF. Here the CDR3 DNA reads TGTGCCAGCAGCTTAAAACTAGCGGGAGTTGGCACCGGGGAGCTGTTTTTT.

This chain uses TRBV5-4 with TRBJ2-3; 7 bases line up with TRBD2. The V gene end was trimmed by 4 bases and the J gene end by 4 bases; junction bases not matched to a gene: 15. Germline CDR1 is SGHNT and CDR2 is YYREEE (reference sequence). The CDR3 has 17 residues. The CDR3 protein is CASSPRVASGSADTQYF. The CDR3, as DNA: TGTGCCAGCAGCCCCCGGGTGGCTAGCGGTAGCGCAGATACGCAGTATTTT. Variable domain in full (rest from reference TRBV5-4 and TRBJ2-3): ETGVTQSPTHLIKTRGQQVTLRCSSQSGHNTVSWYQQALGQGPQFIFQYYREEENGRGNFPPRFSGLQFPNYSSELNVNALELDDSALYLCASSPRVASGSADTQYFGPGTRLTVL.

This clone has a handful of counts. The chain couples TRBV24-1 to TRBJ1-2, with 10 bases identical to TRBD1. The CDR3 extends over 17 amino acids. Trimming cost V 4 bases and J 2 bases; bases outside gene matches: 9. Germline V gene data show CDR1 as KGHDR and CDR2 as SFDVKD. CDR3 nucleotides: TGTGCCACCAGTGACTCCGGGACAGGGGCTCTCAACTATGGCTACACCTTC. It codes for CATSDSGTGALNYGYTF.

This rearrangement joins TRBV10-3 to TRBJ1-4; 7 bases fit TRBD1. Germline CDR1 ENHRY, CDR2 SYGVKD. The trim removed 0 bases at V and 5 bases at J, leaving 3 bases unmatched. This CDR3 comprises 15 residues. The CDR3 DNA reads as TGTGCCATCAGTGAGTCCGGGACAGCGAATGAAAAACTGTTTTTT. Protein sequence: CAISESGTANEKLFF.

V is TRBV28 and J is TRBJ1-5; D not resolved. V was clipped by 3 bases and J by 7 bases, with 7 bases between them. This CDR3 region has 12 residues. Germline CDR1 MDHEN, CDR2 SYDVKM. The DNA for the CDR3 is TGTGCCAGCAGTTTTAGTGTCCAGCCCCAGCATTTT. The encoded protein is CASSFSVQPQHF.

The chain employs TRBV24-1 and TRBJ1-6, with 9 bases matching TRBD1. V shed 5 bases and J 6 bases; nucleotides not matched to a gene: 13. CDR1 KGHDR and CDR2 SFDVKD come from the germline V gene. The CDR3 consists of 18 residues. The CDR3 loop reads CATSGSYRPGQGNSPLHF. The CDR3 nucleotides are TGTGCCACCAGTGGTTCTTACCGACCGGGACAGGGTAATTCACCCCTCCACTTT.

The chain joins TRBV3-1 (or the pseudogene TRBV3-2) to TRBJ2-3; D remains ambiguous. Germline CDR1 is LGHDT and CDR2 is YNNKEL (reference sequence). CDR3 length equals 14 residues. The V end lost 1 base, the J end lost 9 bases, and 14 bases lay between the germline ends. CDR3: CASSQVRSGGTQYF. The CDR3 nucleotides read TGTGCCAGCAGCCAAGTGCGGTCTGGCGGAACGCAGTATTTT.

A word on this clone: The germline gene is not matched at one end of the junction; a read error may be the cause. CDR3 nucleotide sequence: TGTGCCAGCAGAGAAGCGGGAGTCACCTACAATGAGCAGTTCTTC. Residues: CASREAGVTYNEQFF. The V gene is TRBV2, the J gene TRBJ2-1, with 8 bases fitting TRBD2. This CDR3 spans 15 amino acids. The germline CDR1 and CDR2 sequences are SNHLY and FYNNEI.

V gene TRBV12-5 combines with J gene TRBJ1-1, with no clear D. Per germline, CDR1 LGHNT and CDR2 FRNRAP. The CDR3 has 15 amino acids. V was cut by 0 bases and J by 7 bases, with 15 bases left in between. The CDR3 is CASGLVLGSVGEAFF. The CDR3 coding sequence is TGTGCTAGTGGTTTGGTACTCGGTTCGGTCGGTGAAGCTTTCTTT.

The chain uses TRBV25-1 and TRBJ2-7; 8 bases match TRBD1. The CDR3 spans 13 residues. Trimming took 5 bases from V and 2 from J; bases not matched to a gene: 2. Germline V CDR1 and CDR2: MGHDK, SYGVNS. The CDR3 DNA is TGTGCCAGCAGTCGGACAGGGACCTACGAGCAGTACTTC. This gives the protein CASSRTGTYEQYF.

CDR3 sequence reads: CASSQPGLSEFF. The CDR3 region has the DNA TGTGCCAGCAGTCAGCCGGGACTATCTGAGTTCTTC. This rearrangement joins TRBV28 to TRBJ2-1; 7 nucleotides agree with TRBD2. The germline CDR1 and CDR2 sequences are MDHEN and SYDVKM. V gave up 5 bases and J gave up 14 bases; unmatched junction bases: 9. The CDR3 is 12 residues long. The whole variable domain, remainder taken from reference TRBV28 and TRBJ2-1, is DVKVTQSSRYLVKRTGEKVFLECVQDMDHENMFWYRQDPGLGLRLIYFSYDVKMKEKGDIPEGYSVSREKKERFSLILESASTNQTSMYLCASSQPGLSEFFGPGTRLTVL.

The rearrangement links TRBV10-1 to TRBJ2-7; TRBD2 agrees at 10 bases. Germline CDR1 and CDR2: WNHNN and SYGVQD (reference sequence). This CDR3 is built from 14 residues. Losses at the gene ends were 6 bases for V and 4 bases for J; bases not matched to a gene: 6. CDR3 amino acids: CASSPAGGFYEQYF. DNA for the CDR3: TGCGCCAGCAGCCCAGCGGGGGGGTTTTACGAGCAGTACTTC.

The V call is TRBV27, the J call TRBJ2-6, with a possible D match to TRBD1 (6 bases). This CDR3 region has 18 residues. The germline V and J ends were trimmed by 2 bases and 0 bases, with 14 bases remaining between them. The germline V gene has CDR1 MNHEY and CDR2 SMNVEV (reference sequence). The CDR3 here is CASSLRQDLLSGANVLTF. The CDR3, as DNA: TGTGCCAGCAGTTTAAGACAGGACCTCCTCTCTGGGGCCAACGTCCTGACTTTC. Drawing the rest from reference TRBV27 and TRBJ2-6, the complete variable domain is EAQVTQNPRYLITVTGKKLTVTCSQNMNHEYMSWYRQDPGLGLRQIYYSMNVEVTDKGDVPEGYKVSRKEKRNFPLILESPSPNQTSLYFCASSLRQDLLSGANVLTFGAGSRLTVL.

The chain links TRBV19 to TRBJ1-1; D may be TRBD1 (5 bases). Germline V gene data show CDR1 as LNHDA and CDR2 as SQIVND (reference sequence). The CDR3 consists of 13 residues. V was trimmed by 7 bases and J by 1 base, leaving 10 bases between them. For the CDR3, the DNA is TGTGCCAGTAAGTGGGGCCCGAACACTGAAGCTTTCTTT. It is translated as CASKWGPNTEAFF.

The chain combines TRBV29-1 with TRBJ2-7, with D perhaps TRBD2 (6 bases). The V end was cut by 3 bases, the J end by 5 bases, with 14 bases between. The CDR3 contains 13 residues. Germline V gene data show CDR1 as SQVTM and CDR2 as ANQGSEA. The CDR3 bases are TGCAGCGTTGATGTGGTCGGGGGACACGAGCAGTACTTC. This sequence encodes CSVDVVGGHEQYF.

The chain has TRBV7-8 and TRBJ1-5; 7 nucleotides align to TRBD1. Trimming cost V 4 bases and J 2 bases; bases outside gene matches: 11. The CDR3 has 17 amino acids. Germline values: CDR1 SGHVS, CDR2 FQNEAQ. The CDR3 sequence is CASSSGPTRGGNQPQHF. The CDR3 DNA sequence: TGTGCCAGCAGCTCAGGCCCGACCAGGGGGGGCAATCAGCCCCAGCATTTT.

This chain joins TRBV2 and TRBJ2-1; 10 nucleotides line up with TRBD2. CDR3 size: 15 residues. Germline loops: CDR1 SNHLY, CDR2 FYNNEI. The ends lost 7 bases at V and 9 bases at J; junction bases unmatched: 12. DNA for the CDR3: TGTGCCAGCACCTTTCTAGCGGGAGCTCGTGTTGAGCAGTTCTTC. Translating gives CASTFLAGARVEQFF.

The rearrangement links TRBV6-2 or TRBV6-3 to TRBJ1-6; D is possibly TRBD1 (5 bases). CDR1 is MNHEY, CDR2 SVGEGT, per germline. This CDR3 has 13 amino acids. V was shortened by 5 bases and J by 8 bases, with 10 bases between the two germline ends. The chain's CDR3 is CASSLDSYSPLHF. CDR3 DNA sequence: TGTGCCAGCAGTCTTGACAGTTATTCACCCCTCCACTTT.

The rearrangement links TRBV5-1 to TRBJ2-1; maybe TRBD1 (6 bases). CDR1 and CDR2 (germline): SGHRS, YFSETQ. The length of the CDR3 is 13 residues. Trimming shortened V by 0 bases and J by 9 bases, and 10 bases separated the two germline ends. CDR3 loop: CASSLGQGTEQFF. CDR3 nucleotide sequence: TGCGCCAGCAGCTTGGGGCAGGGGACTGAGCAGTTCTTC.

Worth noting for this clone: Different DNA sequences within this sample yield the same CDR3. The gene calls are TRBV5-1 and TRBJ2-3, with 8 nucleotides matching TRBD2. Germline CDR1 is SGHRS and CDR2 is YFSETQ. The V gene end was trimmed by 2 bases and the J gene end by 4 bases; junction bases not matched to a gene: 3. The CDR3 is 14 residues long. CDR3 sequence (DNA): TGCGCCAGCAGCTTAGGACTAGCCTCAGATACGCAGTATTTT. It specifies CASSLGLASDTQYF.

The V and J genes are TRBV12-3 or TRBV12-4 and TRBJ2-2, with D possibly TRBD2 on 6 matching bases. This CDR3 is built from 13 residues. The V gene lost 8 bases and the J gene lost 4 bases, with 11 bases spanning the gap. In DNA, the CDR3 is TGTGCCAGCCTGCGGGGTAGCACCGGGGAGCTGTTTTTT. Translation: CASLRGSTGELFF.

This chain connects TRBV11-2 to TRBJ1-3, with a possible D match to TRBD1 (6 bases). This CDR3 has 17 residues. The V gene's germline CDR1 is SGHAT and CDR2 FQNNGV. V lost 0 bases to trimming and J lost 3 bases, with 15 bases between them. CDR3 in amino acids: CASSLDPPARGGNTIYF. CDR3 sequence (DNA): TGTGCCAGCAGCTTAGACCCCCCGGCCAGGGGTGGAAACACCATATATTTT.

DNA of the CDR3: TGTGCCACCTATGGGGGCAGTCTGGGCAATCAGCCCCAGCATTTT. Translating gives CATYGGSLGNQPQHF. V gene TRBV19 combines with J gene TRBJ1-5; TRBD1 is a possible D gene (6 bases). The V end lost 10 bases, the J end lost 2 bases, and 18 bases lay between the germline ends. The CDR3 has 15 amino acids. Germline V gives CDR1 LNHDA, CDR2 SQIVND (reference sequence).

J is TRBJ1-1 and V is TRBV7-2; D ambiguous. V lost 5 bases, J lost 6 bases, and 19 bases lay in between. The V gene's germline CDR1 is SGHTA and CDR2 FQGNSA. The CDR3 spans 15 residues. The CDR3 reads CASSPWTGKNAEAFF. CDR3 DNA sequence: TGTGCCAGCAGCCCCTGGACGGGGAAAAACGCTGAAGCTTTCTTT.

This rearrangement joins TRBV3-1 (or the pseudogene TRBV3-2) to TRBJ1-4; tentative D call: TRBD1 (5 bases). V was cut by 2 bases and J by 6 bases, with 10 bases left in between. This CDR3 contains 14 residues. Germline V gene sequence: CDR1 LGHDT, CDR2 YNNKEL (reference sequence). In DNA, the CDR3 is TGTGCCAGCAGCCAACGCACGGGGGATGAAAAACTGTTTTTT. Translation: CASSQRTGDEKLFF.

The rearrangement uses TRBV7-6 and TRBJ1-2; the D is unclear. Germline assignment: CDR1 SGHVS and CDR2 FNYEAQ. CDR3 length: 13 residues. Between the trimmed V and J ends, which lost 5 bases and 3 bases, there was a span of 10 bases. CDR3 loop: CASSLNRDYGYTF. CDR3 bases: TGTGCCAGCAGCCTTAACCGAGACTATGGCTACACCTTC.

The chain recombines TRBV2 with TRBJ2-6; the match to TRBD1 covers 9 bases. The V and J ends lost 6 bases and 1 base, in that order; junction bases with no gene match: 13. Germline V gene data show CDR1 as SNHLY and CDR2 as FYNNEI. The CDR3 spans 19 residues. In DNA form, the CDR3 reads TGTGCCAGCAGCATGATCCGGGACAGGGTAAATTCTGGGGCCAACGTCCTGACTTTC. Residues: CASSMIRDRVNSGANVLTF.

J is TRBJ1-3 and V is TRBV3-1 (or the pseudogene TRBV3-2); D remains ambiguous. The germline CDR1 and CDR2 sequences are LGHDT and YNNKEL (reference sequence). The CDR3 is made up of 15 amino acids. With 3 bases removed from V and 4 bases from J, the gap between germline ends came to 13 bases. CDR3 nucleotide sequence: TGTGCCAGCAGCCAGAATGGCGGGAAGGGAAACACCATATATTTT. It yields the protein CASSQNGGKGNTIYF.